A single sample gave rise to the 23 T cell receptor beta chains below, sequenced in a study of TIL therapy for anti-PD-1-resistant metastatic lung cancer. Time point indicated: pre-treatment sample, taken before nivolumab and TIL therapy. Tumor tissue came from excised metastases, mostly pleural nodules or supraclavicular lymph nodes. This was the immunoSEQ v3 assay. Clones were read by immunoSEQ multiplex PCR, and TCRdb kept only the in-frame ones, dropping some. This sample carries around 6,000 clones, 64% of them seen once, and the ten largest clones take around 6%. This specimen consisted of tumor tissue, obtained at baseline. The receptors originated from a person between 30 and 80 years old with non-small cell lung cancer.

V is TRBV6-5 and J is TRBJ1-1, with D possibly matching TRBD1 (5 bases). Germline V CDR1 and CDR2: MNHEY, SVGAGI. The CDR3 runs 15 residues. Trimming shortened V by 5 bases and J by 1 base, and 14 bases separated the two germline ends. CDR3 sequence (DNA): TGTGCCAGCAGTAGCCCAATTGGGGGGAACACTGAAGCTTTCTTT. Translated: CASSSPIGGNTEAFF.

DNA for the CDR3: TGTGCCAGCAGTGAGGGACAGGGGGCCCAGCCCCAGCATTTT. Its protein product is CASSEGQGAQPQHF. The genes are TRBV6-1 and TRBJ1-5; 12 bases are shared with TRBD1. CDR3 length: 14 amino acids. The germline V gene encodes CDR1 MNHNS and CDR2 SASEGT. The trim removed 3 bases at V and 7 bases at J, leaving 1 base unmatched.

The sample holds one count of this clone. J is TRBJ2-7 and V is TRBV7-9, with D hard to call. Germline V gene data show CDR1 as SEHNR and CDR2 as FQNEAQ (reference sequence). The CDR3 consists of 13 residues. The V gene lost 2 bases and the J gene lost 0 bases, with 5 bases spanning the gap. CDR3 coding DNA: TGTGCCAGCAGCTTACCGGCCTCCTACGAGCAGTACTTC. It is translated as CASSLPASYEQYF. Looking up the rest from reference TRBV7-9 and TRBJ2-7 gives the full variable domain: DTGVSQNPRHKITKRGQNVTFRCDPISEHNRLYWYRQTLGQGPEFLTYFQNEAQLEKSRLLSDRFSAERPKGSFSTLEIQRTEQGDSAMYLCASSLPASYEQYFGPGTRLTVT.

V and J are TRBV6-5 and TRBJ2-1, with D unresolved. Germline V gene sequence: CDR1 MNHEY, CDR2 SVGAGI. This CDR3 region has 15 residues. Trimming took off 4 bases at V and 0 bases at J, with 10 bases between the two ends. In DNA, the CDR3 is TGTGCCAGCAGTTCAACTCTCGGCTCCTACAATGAGCAGTTCTTC. Amino acids: CASSSTLGSYNEQFF.

The chain recombines TRBV30 with TRBJ1-4; 7 bases are a match to TRBD1. V dropped 6 bases and J dropped 3; count of bases not matched to a gene: 7. The CDR3 contains 14 residues. CDR1 GTSNPN and CDR2 SVGIG come from the germline V gene (reference sequence). DNA for the CDR3: TGTGCCTGTAATAGGGGGCAGGCTAATGAAAAACTGTTTTTT. It is translated as CACNRGQANEKLFF.

The chain joins TRBV19 to TRBJ1-5, with 10 nucleotides matching TRBD1. The CDR3 is 15 residues long. V gave up 6 bases and J gave up 5 bases; unmatched junction bases: 7. The germline gives CDR1 LNHDA, CDR2 SQIVND (reference sequence). As DNA, the CDR3 is TGTGCCAGTAGCAGCGACAGGGGGCTGTATCAGCCCCAGCATTTT. Translated: CASSSDRGLYQPQHF.

In its sample, this clone was seen a few times. This sequence joins TRBV11-2 and TRBJ2-1, with D unclear. The CDR3 consists of 16 residues. V was pared by 6 bases and J by 6 bases, with 21 bases between. The V gene's germline CDR1 is SGHAT and CDR2 FQNNGV. The CDR3 nucleotides are TGTGCCAGCAGGGCACCTGGATCCACCTCCACCAATGAGCAGTTCTTC. This codes for CASRAPGSTSTNEQFF.

By share, this clone ranks as medium-sized. This chain uses TRBV20-1 with TRBJ1-2; D gene uncertain. Trimming shortened V by 3 bases and J by 7 bases, and 12 bases separated the two germline ends. Looked up from germline, CDR1 is DFQATT and CDR2 is SNEGSKA (reference sequence). There are 12 residues in the CDR3. In nucleotides, the CDR3 is TGCAGTGCTAGTGGAGGCCGTGGTGGCTACACCTTC. Translated, it gives CSASGGRGGYTF.

The chain couples TRBV6-2 or TRBV6-3 to TRBJ2-1, with 8 nucleotides matching TRBD1. CDR1 MNHEY and CDR2 SVGEGT come from the germline V gene. Losses at the gene ends were 5 bases for V and 4 bases for J; bases not matched to a gene: 1. CDR3 length: 13 residues. CDR3 region: CASSGTGYNEQFF. The DNA of the CDR3 is TGTGCCAGCAGTGGGACAGGATACAATGAGCAGTTCTTC.

This clone is large in the sample. This chain joins TRBV27 and TRBJ2-2; 12 bases are a match to TRBD2. The CDR3 consists of 14 residues. V was clipped by 5 bases and J by 7 bases; unmatched bases: 2. The germline V gene has CDR1 MNHEY and CDR2 SMNVEV (reference sequence). The CDR3: CASSPLAGGGELFF. CDR3 DNA: TGTGCCAGCAGTCCACTAGCGGGGGGCGGGGAGCTGTTTTTT.

The rearrangement links TRBV18 to TRBJ2-5; D remains ambiguous. The V gene's germline CDR1 is KGHSH and CDR2 LQKENI. Trimming took off 2 bases at V and 0 bases at J, with 10 bases between the two ends. The CDR3 loop spans 15 amino acids. The CDR3 nucleotides read TGTGCCAGCTCACCATTCGACCGGGACCAAGAGACCCAGTACTTC. This translates into CASSPFDRDQETQYF. The full variable domain, rest sourced from reference TRBV18 and TRBJ2-5, is NAGVMQNPRHLVRRRGQEARLRCSPMKGHSHVYWYRQLPEEGLKFMVYLQKENIIDESGMPKERFSAEFPKEGPSILRIQQVVRGDSAAYFCASSPFDRDQETQYFGPGTRLLVL.

The chain carries TRBV2 and TRBJ2-2; 10 positions agree with TRBD2. V shed 5 bases, J shed 5 bases, and the junction held 8 bases outside the gene matches. CDR1 SNHLY and CDR2 FYNNEI come from the germline V gene. The CDR3 contains 16 residues. The chain's CDR3 is CASSSPSGGATGELFF. CDR3 nucleotides: TGTGCCAGCAGTTCCCCGAGCGGGGGGGCGACCGGGGAGCTGTTTTTT.

V and J are TRBV6-4 and TRBJ1-5; the D is unclear. V lost 0 bases to trimming and J lost 7 bases, with 7 bases between them. CDR1 is MRHNA and CDR2 is SNTAGT in the germline V gene. The CDR3 loop spans 13 amino acids. The CDR3 nucleotides read TGTGCCAGCAGTGACTCGAGCGGGCAGCCCCAGCATTTT. It encodes CASSDSSGQPQHF.

The CDR3, as DNA: TGTGCCAGCAGTGAAGCCTTGGAGTTCTCCTACGAGCAGTACTTC. Translation gives CASSEALEFSYEQYF. The V gene is TRBV6-1, the J gene TRBJ2-7; no firm D call. The CDR3 length is 15 residues. Germline V lookup: CDR1 MNHNS, CDR2 SASEGT. Trimming took 0 bases from V and 0 from J, leaving 9 bases between them.

J is TRBJ2-2 and V is TRBV7-6; TRBD2 agrees at 7 bases. CDR3 length equals 16 residues. CDR1 is SGHVS, CDR2 FNYEAQ, per germline. The junction had 10 bases not matched to a gene; V was cut back by 4 bases and J by 5 bases. CDR3 in DNA: TGTGCCAGCAGCTCGGGAGGTAGCGGGCTAACCGGGGAGCTGTTTTTT. As protein: CASSSGGSGLTGELFF.

This clone was recorded only once. The chain joins TRBV10-2 to TRBJ1-1; D not resolved. The CDR3 is 14 amino acids. CDR1 and CDR2 from the germline V gene are WSHSY and SAAADI. Trimming took off 3 bases at V and 0 bases at J, with 8 bases between the two ends. The CDR3 protein is CASSDPGMNTEAFF. In DNA form, the CDR3 reads TGCGCCAGCAGTGACCCGGGAATGAACACTGAAGCTTTCTTT.

In this sample, this clone turned up once. The V and J genes are TRBV7-6 and TRBJ2-3; no definite D call. The CDR3 runs to 13 residues. From germline, CDR1 is SGHVS and CDR2 FNYEAQ. Trimming removed 6 bases at V and 3 bases at J, with 10 bases between. CDR3 protein: CASSLQTTDTQYF. The CDR3, as DNA: TGTGCCAGCAGTTTGCAGACTACAGATACGCAGTATTTT.

The genes are TRBV27 and TRBJ2-7, with 11 bases identical to TRBD1. This CDR3 contains 16 residues. With V trimmed by 1 base and J by 5 bases, 7 bases remained unmatched. Looked up from germline, CDR1 is MNHEY and CDR2 is SMNVEV (reference sequence). The CDR3 coding sequence is TGTGCCAGCAGTTTATGGACAGGGGGCTTTCTCCACGAGCAGTACTTC. Protein product: CASSLWTGGFLHEQYF.

This clone was recorded a few times. The chain employs TRBV13 and TRBJ1-5; no firm D call. V was pared by 1 base and J by 4 bases, with 2 bases between. The CDR3 runs to 12 residues. Per the germline V gene, CDR1 is PRHDT and CDR2 is FYEKMQ (reference sequence). The CDR3 nucleotides are TGTGCCAGCAGCTTAGTGAATCAGCCCCAGCATTTT. Protein: CASSLVNQPQHF.

This clone has only a few counts. The chain joins TRBV5-1 to TRBJ2-5; 7 bases match TRBD2. Germline V gene lookup returns CDR1 SGHRS and CDR2 YFSETQ. The CDR3 is 14 amino acids. V lost 0 bases and J lost 1; bases outside the gene matches: 0. The chain's CDR3 is CASSLAGGQETQYF. The CDR3 nucleotides are TGCGCCAGCAGCTTGGCGGGAGGCCAAGAGACCCAGTACTTC. Looking up the rest from reference TRBV5-1 and TRBJ2-5 gives the full variable domain: KAGVTQTPRYLIKTRGQQVTLSCSPISGHRSVSWYQQTPGQGLQFLFEYFSETQRNKGNFPGRFSGRQFSNSRSEMNVSTLELGDSALYLCASSLAGGQETQYFGPGTRLLVL.

V gene TRBV6-4 combines with J gene TRBJ2-1; a weak D match, TRBD2 (6 bases). CDR3 length: 15 amino acids. Trimming took off 3 bases at V and 6 bases at J, with 15 bases between the two ends. The germline V gene encodes CDR1 MRHNA and CDR2 SNTAGT. Written as DNA, the CDR3 is TGTGCCAGCAGTGAGTTCGGCGGGGTGGGCAATGAGCAGTTCTTC. Amino acid sequence: CASSEFGGVGNEQFF.

The rearrangement links TRBV13 to TRBJ2-1; D gene unclear. This CDR3 is 14 amino acids long. Germline loops: CDR1 PRHDT, CDR2 FYEKMQ (reference sequence). Trimming took off 5 bases at V and 8 bases at J, with 16 bases between the two ends. CDR3 sequence: CASSPPKGFHEQFF. CDR3 in DNA: TGTGCCAGCAGCCCGCCGAAAGGTTTCCATGAGCAGTTCTTC.

This clone came up once. The gene calls are TRBV5-6 and TRBJ1-1, with a tentative D call TRBD1 (5 bases). Germline V lookup: CDR1 SGHDT, CDR2 YYEEEE. This CDR3 comprises 13 residues. V lost 7 bases and J 4 bases, leaving 14 bases between the germline ends. CDR3 bases: TGTGCCAGCGGGCGGGGGTCGGGCACTGAAGCTTTCTTT. It encodes CASGRGSGTEAFF.